The sample holds a few counts of the clone carrying this T cell receptor beta chain. Its antigen remains unidentified. The source of the sample is a study of blood T cells in healthy people across ages. Study-wide findings and caveats: Long-lived donors had more naive CD4+ cells and higher diversity than aged donors. Unsorted PBMC material precluded a definitive naive versus antigen-experienced comparison. Diversity was estimated from one million T cells, and these estimates were considered underestimates.

Donors ranged from roughly 6 to 90 years old and were healthy Caucasians in Russia. This CDR3 has 12 amino acids. Germline V gene sequence: CDR1 LGHNA, CDR2 YSLEER. Trimming left V 1 base short and J 8 bases short, with 7 bases between. A second roughly 6 to 11 cycle PCR used barcoded and J-beta primers. TCRdb processed the 5' RACE reads anew with MiXCR; each CDR3 protein has one entry. The data contain hundreds of thousands of distinct CDR3 sequences, roughly three fifths of them seen just once; the ten biggest clones take up approximately 24%. Material for sequencing was blood. This clonotype originated in a man aged 40-49 years in good health. The chain links TRBV4-3 to TRBJ2-3; D unresolved. The CDR3 sequence is CASSQAAGTQYF. As DNA, the CDR3 is TGCGCCAGCAGCCAAGCGGCCGGTACGCAGTATTTT.